Listed here are 30 T cell receptor beta chains from one sample, sequenced in a study of blood T cell repertoires in COVID-19. Sequenced by immunoSEQ multiplex PCR; TCRdb stores in-frame clones only, minus some. The sample lists about 200,000 clones, about nine tenths occurring once. Specimen: peripheral blood. The receptors originated from a young man with active or convalescent COVID-19.

The chain links TRBV2 to TRBJ2-3; possibly TRBD1 for D (6 bases). Germline CDR1 is SNHLY and CDR2 is FYNNEI. The V end lost 5 bases, the J end lost 1 base, and 13 bases lay between the germline ends. The CDR3 is 15 amino acids. DNA for the CDR3: TGTGCCAGCAGTCTACAGGGAGCAGGCACAGATACGCAGTATTTT. This codes for CASSLQGAGTDTQYF.

Turning to this clone: This specimen includes other DNA sequences encoding the same CDR3. The rearrangement links TRBV5-1 to TRBJ1-1; TRBD1 is a possible D gene (5 bases). Per the germline V gene, CDR1 is SGHRS and CDR2 is YFSETQ. The CDR3 has 13 residues. Trimming left V 1 base short and J 5 bases short, with 9 bases between. CDR3 DNA: TGCGCCAGCAGCTTGCAGGGTCGGACTGAAGCTTTCTTT. Amino acid sequence: CASSLQGRTEAFF.

This chain links TRBV6-5 with TRBJ1-2; TRBD1 matches 7 bases. The CDR3 consists of 15 residues. V dropped 6 bases and J dropped 4; count of bases not matched to a gene: 11. Germline V gives CDR1 MNHEY, CDR2 SVGAGI. CDR3 DNA sequence: TGTGCCAGCAGGATCCAGGGGGAATCTTCCTATGGCTACACCTTC. Its translation: CASRIQGESSYGYTF.

The chain employs TRBV15 and TRBJ1-2; unclear D gene. Germline loops: CDR1 LNHNV, CDR2 YYDKDF (reference sequence). Trimming shortened V by 0 bases and J by 0 bases, and 8 bases separated the two germline ends. CDR3 length: 15 residues. For the CDR3, the DNA is TGTGCCACCAGCAGAGATCTAAGCTCTAACTATGGCTACACCTTC. Protein sequence: CATSRDLSSNYGYTF. Drawing the rest from reference TRBV15 and TRBJ1-2, the complete variable domain is DAMVIQNPRYQVTQFGKPVTLSCSQTLNHNVMYWYQQKSSQAPKLLFHYYDKDFNNEADTPDNFQSRRPNTSFCFLDIRSPGLGDTAMYLCATSRDLSSNYGYTFGSGTRLTVV.

The sample holds a few counts of this clone. V gene TRBV9 combines with J gene TRBJ2-7, with TRBD2 matching 13 bases. Germline lookup yields CDR1 SGDLS and CDR2 YYNGEE. The V gene end was trimmed by 3 bases and the J gene end by 2 bases; junction bases not matched to a gene: 2. The CDR3 length is 15 residues. The CDR3, as DNA: TGTGCCAGCAGCGCGGGACTAGCGGGGCCCTACGAGCAGTACTTC. It yields the protein CASSAGLAGPYEQYF.

This clone was detected only a few times. The chain combines TRBV9 with TRBJ2-2, with TRBD2 matching over 11 bases. J was trimmed by 1 base and V by 4 bases; bases with no gene match: 3. The CDR3 runs to 16 residues. Germline CDR1 is SGDLS and CDR2 is YYNGEE. As DNA, the CDR3 is TGTGCCAGCAGCCCCGGGACTAGCGGGAACACCGGGGAGCTGTTTTTT. Translation gives CASSPGTSGNTGELFF.

This chain uses TRBV14 with TRBJ2-7, with D possibly being TRBD1 (6 bases). The CDR3 spans 14 residues. Germline assignment: CDR1 SGHDN and CDR2 FVKESK. Trimming left V 1 base short and J 2 bases short, with 9 bases between. CDR3 amino acids: CASSQVQGPYEQYF. The CDR3 nucleotides read TGTGCCAGCAGCCAAGTCCAGGGGCCCTACGAGCAGTACTTC.

This chain joins TRBV4-2 and TRBJ2-1; TRBD2 matches 9 bases. J gave up 7 bases and V 0 bases, and 10 bases lay outside the gene matches. The CDR3 length is 17 residues. The germline CDR1 and CDR2 sequences are LGHNA and YNFKEQ. CDR3 sequence (DNA): TGTGCCAGCAGCCAAGATATGGAAACTAGCGGGCGGAATGAGCAGTTCTTC. Protein product: CASSQDMETSGRNEQFF.

The chain joins TRBV10-3 to TRBJ2-1; TRBD1 agrees at 12 bases. The CDR3 has 16 amino acids. V lost 4 bases to trimming and J lost 7 bases; unmatched junction nucleotides: 8. CDR1 is ENHRY, CDR2 SYGVKD, per germline. Here the CDR3 DNA reads TGTGCCATCAGTGGAGCGGGGACAGGGGGCTTAAATGAGCAGTTCTTC. It encodes CAISGAGTGGLNEQFF.

This clone was seen a few times. V is TRBV18 and J is TRBJ2-1; D possibly corresponds to TRBD2 (5 bases). The CDR3 runs 17 residues. V lost 1 base, J lost 7 bases, and 20 bases lay in between. Germline V CDR1 and CDR2: KGHSH, LQKENI. As DNA, the CDR3 is TGTGCCAGCTCACCACAACGAGGGAATAGGCTAAGGAATGAGCAGTTCTTC. Translated: CASSPQRGNRLRNEQFF. Combining the CDR3 with reference TRBV18 and TRBJ2-1 gives the whole variable domain NAGVMQNPRHLVRRRGQEARLRCSPMKGHSHVYWYRQLPEEGLKFMVYLQKENIIDESGMPKERFSAEFPKEGPSILRIQQVVRGDSAAYFCASSPQRGNRLRNEQFFGPGTRLTVL.

J is TRBJ2-2 and V is TRBV7-8; 7 bases are shared with TRBD1. V was pared by 2 bases and J by 4 bases, with 13 bases of the junction left unmatched. The CDR3 is 18 residues long. The V gene's germline CDR1 is SGHVS and CDR2 FQNEAQ. CDR3 in DNA: TGTGCCAGCAGCTTAACTCAAAACAGGGGAAAAGGCACCGGGGAGCTGTTTTTT. Amino acid sequence: CASSLTQNRGKGTGELFF.

The V gene is TRBV25-1, the J gene TRBJ1-2; maybe TRBD1 (5 bases). The CDR3 has 14 amino acids. V was pared by 10 bases and J by 0 bases, with 15 bases between. Germline values: CDR1 MGHDK, CDR2 SYGVNS. The CDR3 region has the DNA TGTGCCACCCGGGGGGATAAAACTAACTATGGCTACACCTTC. This translates into CATRGDKTNYGYTF.

J is TRBJ1-5 and V is TRBV6-5; possibly TRBD1 for D (5 bases). The CDR3 extends over 14 amino acids. The germline V and J ends were trimmed by 5 bases and 9 bases, with 17 bases remaining between them. Germline V gene lookup returns CDR1 MNHEY and CDR2 SVGAGI. CDR3 bases: TGTGCCAGCAGTACTGACAGATGGGGAGGGCCCCAGCATTTT. It is translated as CASSTDRWGGPQHF.

This chain connects TRBV13 to TRBJ2-1, with D unresolved. Trimming shortened V by 2 bases and J by 7 bases, and 12 bases separated the two germline ends. CDR1 PRHDT and CDR2 FYEKMQ come from the germline V gene (reference sequence). The CDR3 is made up of 14 amino acids. The CDR3 DNA is TGTGCCAGCAGCTTACAAGTCCAGAAAAATGAGCAGTTCTTC. This gives the protein CASSLQVQKNEQFF.

The chain carries TRBV10-3 and TRBJ1-1; D ambiguous. CDR3 length equals 12 residues. The V end was cut by 4 bases, the J end by 5 bases, with 8 bases between. From germline, CDR1 is ENHRY and CDR2 SYGVKD. The CDR3 protein is CAISVGRTEAFF. The DNA of the CDR3 is TGTGCCATCAGTGTAGGCAGGACTGAAGCTTTCTTT.

J is TRBJ2-3 and V is TRBV7-9; 7 nucleotides match TRBD2. Germline loops: CDR1 SEHNR, CDR2 FQNEAQ (reference sequence). V gave up 6 bases and J gave up 2 bases; unmatched junction bases: 5. The CDR3 runs to 14 residues. The CDR3 is CASSSLAATDTQYF. The CDR3 nucleotides are TGTGCCAGCAGTAGTCTAGCGGCCACAGATACGCAGTATTTT.

This clone was recorded once. CDR3 in amino acids: CASGGLSNEQFF. Here the CDR3 DNA reads TGTGCCAGCGGGGGACTCTCCAATGAGCAGTTCTTC. The chain is built from TRBV2 and TRBJ2-1, with TRBD2 as a possible D gene (6 bases). Germline V lookup: CDR1 SNHLY, CDR2 FYNNEI. The CDR3 has 12 residues. Trimming pared 8 bases from V and 6 bases from J, leaving 11 bases between.

The rearrangement joins TRBV6-6 to TRBJ1-1; no firm D call. The germline V gene encodes CDR1 MNHNY and CDR2 SVGAGI (reference sequence). CDR3 size: 15 residues. V lost 5 bases to trimming and J lost 2 bases, with 15 bases between them. CDR3 coding DNA: TGTGCCAGCAGTGATTACAGAAACCTTAACACTGAAGCTTTCTTT. Translation gives CASSDYRNLNTEAFF.

The chain joins TRBV25-1 to TRBJ1-4; possible D gene TRBD1, 5 bases. This CDR3 has 16 residues. CDR1 and CDR2 (germline): MGHDK, SYGVNS. V dropped 6 bases and J dropped 8 bases, with 22 bases sitting between them. The CDR3 sequence is CASSPKPGRRGEKLFF. CDR3 DNA sequence: TGTGCCAGCAGCCCCAAGCCCGGGAGGAGGGGCGAAAAACTGTTTTTT.

The V call is TRBV5-6, the J call TRBJ1-3, with D maybe TRBD1 (5 bases). The germline V gene encodes CDR1 SGHDT and CDR2 YYEEEE. V lost 0 bases, J lost 0 bases, and 13 bases lay in between. This CDR3 spans 17 amino acids. The chain's CDR3 is CASSLEYGGISGNTIYF. For the CDR3, the DNA is TGTGCCAGCAGCTTGGAATACGGGGGAATCTCTGGAAACACCATATATTTT.

The gene calls are TRBV7-9 and TRBJ2-3; 9 nucleotides match TRBD2. Trimming removed 9 bases from V and 5 bases from J; junction bases left unmatched: 9. Germline CDR1 SEHNR, CDR2 FQNEAQ (reference sequence). The CDR3 is 14 amino acids. The CDR3 DNA reads TGTGCCAGTACCGTAGCGGGAGACGTAGATACGCAGTATTTT. It yields the protein CASTVAGDVDTQYF.

This clone has a single count. This chain links TRBV15 with TRBJ2-3; no definite D call. V dropped 1 base and J dropped 6 bases, with 8 bases sitting between them. CDR1 LNHNV and CDR2 YYDKDF come from the germline V gene (reference sequence). The CDR3 sequence is 13 residues long. In nucleotides, the CDR3 is TGTGCCACCAGCAGAGTTGAGGTTGATACGCAGTATTTT. This codes for CATSRVEVDTQYF.

This chain uses TRBV6-2 or TRBV6-3 with TRBJ2-1, with TRBD2 as a possible D gene (6 bases). The CDR3 totals 14 residues. V was shortened by 2 bases and J by 8 bases, with 13 bases between the two germline ends. CDR1 and CDR2 (germline): MNHEY, SVGEGT. The CDR3 nucleotides are TGTGCCAGCAGTTACATTGGCGGGAACTATGAGCAGTTCTTC. Its protein product is CASSYIGGNYEQFF.

The genes are TRBV27 and TRBJ1-2; maybe TRBD1 (5 bases). The V and J ends lost 10 bases and 5 bases respectively, with 11 bases between them. Germline loops: CDR1 MNHEY, CDR2 SMNVEV (reference sequence). The length of the CDR3 is 11 residues. CDR3 in amino acids: CAIWGGYGYTF. CDR3 nucleotides: TGTGCCATCTGGGGGGGGTATGGCTACACCTTC.

The V and J genes are TRBV29-1 and TRBJ1-2; D is undetermined. CDR3 length: 11 amino acids. V was pared by 7 bases and J by 2 bases, with 8 bases between. CDR1 is SQVTM and CDR2 is ANQGSEA in the germline V gene. CDR3 amino acids: CSAGENYGYTF. DNA for the CDR3: TGCAGCGCTGGGGAGAACTATGGCTACACCTTC.

This clone was observed once. The chain recombines TRBV7-8 with TRBJ2-7, with 7 bases aligning to TRBD2. Losses at the gene ends were 6 bases for V and 9 bases for J; bases not matched to a gene: 8. CDR1 is SGHVS, CDR2 FQNEAQ, per germline. This CDR3 region has 12 residues. The CDR3 DNA is TGTGCCAGCAGTTTCGGGGGAGGGTGGCAGTACTTC. This encodes CASSFGGGWQYF.

This rearrangement joins TRBV7-2 to TRBJ2-2; TRBD2 matches at 10 bases. The CDR3 runs 16 residues. CDR1 SGHTA and CDR2 FQGNSA come from the germline V gene. The V segment lost 3 bases and the J segment 6 bases; nucleotides outside the gene matches: 7. The CDR3 reads CASSFNSGRAPGELFF. Here the CDR3 DNA reads TGTGCCAGCAGCTTTAACAGCGGGAGGGCCCCCGGGGAGCTGTTTTTT.

The chain uses TRBV11-3 and TRBJ2-1, with 15 bases that match TRBD2. This CDR3 comprises 14 residues. Per germline, CDR1 SGHNT and CDR2 YENEEA. With V trimmed by 6 bases and J by 12 bases, 6 bases remained unmatched. The CDR3 loop reads CASSSGTSGRRQFF. In DNA, the CDR3 is TGTGCCAGCAGTTCGGGGACTAGCGGGAGGCGGCAGTTCTTC.

This clone was seen more than once but under ten times. This CDR3 is CASSLGGLAGEYEQFF. Here the CDR3 DNA reads TGTGCCAGCAGCTTAGGGGGACTAGCGGGAGAATATGAGCAGTTCTTC. This chain joins TRBV7-6 and TRBJ2-1; TRBD2 aligns across 14 bases. Losses at the gene ends were 1 base for V and 8 bases for J; bases not matched to a gene: 4. CDR3 length equals 16 residues. CDR1 SGHVS and CDR2 FNYEAQ come from the germline V gene. The full variable domain, completed using reference TRBV7-6 and TRBJ2-1, is GAGVSQSPRYKVTKRGQDVALRCDPISGHVSLYWYRQALGQGPEFLTYFNYEAQQDKSGLPNDRFSAERPEGSISTLTIQRTEQRDSAMYRCASSLGGLAGEYEQFFGPGTRLTVL.

The genes are TRBV10-1 and TRBJ2-6; the match to TRBD1 covers 9 bases. This CDR3 is 18 amino acids long. V trimming: 2 bases; J trimming: 2 bases; junction bases outside the gene matches: 7. The germline gives CDR1 WNHNN, CDR2 SYGVQD (reference sequence). Here the CDR3 DNA reads TGCGCCAGCAGTGAGCCGGGACAGGGTGTCACTGGGGCCAACGTCCTGACTTTC. Translation: CASSEPGQGVTGANVLTF.